These T cell receptor beta chains were read from a single sample in a study of cytomegalovirus exposure and HLA in healthy donors. Sequencing used immunoSEQ multiplex PCR; TCRdb keeps in-frame clones, though not all of them. This table has around 80,000 clones, approximately 96% appearing once. Sequenced input: PBMCs. Receptors were obtained from a woman aged 18-29 years in good health and CMV-seronegative. Both conserved end residues are part of each CDR3. Each record gives: clone size, V gene, J gene, D gene, CDR3 DNA, CDR3 protein. A D gene is named only where the DNA matches it firmly. Size values are once, few and many counts, or a class for expanded clones, and some rows have none.

once	TRBV25-1	TRBJ1-1	TRBD1	TGTGCCAGCAGTGTGGGACAGGGCCCGCGCACTGAAGCTTTCTTT	CASSVGQGPRTEAFF
NA	TRBV5-1	TRBJ1-4	TRBD1	TGCGCCAGCAGCCCTTCGGGGACAGGGGGTGAAAAACTGTTTTTT	CASSPSGTGGEKLFF
NA	TRBV6-4	TRBJ1-1	NA	TGTGCCAGCAGTGACGCCAGGGGAGGGATCATGAACACTGAAGCTTTCTTT	CASSDARGGIMNTEAFF
once	TRBV5-1	TRBJ2-5	TRBD1	TGCGCCAGCAGCCCTCGGACAGGGGGCTCCCAAGAGACCCAGTACTTC	CASSPRTGGSQETQYF
NA	TRBV25-1	TRBJ2-1	TRBD2	TGTGCCAGCAGTGACCCTTATAGCGGGAGGTCCTACAATGAGCAGTTCTTC	CASSDPYSGRSYNEQFF
NA	TRBV5-8	TRBJ2-1	NA	TGTGCCAGCAACCGGGACTCAGGCTACAATGAGCAGTTCTTC	CASNRDSGYNEQFF
NA	TRBV29-1	TRBJ1-5	TRBD1	TGCAGCGCACAGGGGGCAGGTCAGCCCCAGCATTTT	CSAQGAGQPQHF
NA	TRBV6-5	TRBJ2-7	NA	TGTGCCAGCAGTTACTCGAGGAGTGAGCAGTACTTC	CASSYSRSEQYF
NA	TRBV10-1	TRBJ2-2	TRBD2	TGCGCCAGCACCCCCGGACTAGCGGGAACCGGGGAGCTGTTTTTT	CASTPGLAGTGELFF
once	TRBV6-5	TRBJ2-7	TRBD2	TGTGCCAGCAGCCCACGCGGACTAGCGCGCTACGAGCAGTACTTC	CASSPRGLARYEQYF
NA	TRBV9	TRBJ1-1	NA	TGTGCCAGCAGCCTCAGTTTGGACACTGAAGCTTTCTTT	CASSLSLDTEAFF
NA	TRBV18	TRBJ2-5	NA	TGTGCCAGCTCACCCGCGTCTGGGGGCGAGACCCAGTACTTC	CASSPASGGETQYF
NA	TRBV29-1	TRBJ1-3	TRBD1	TGCAGCGTGACGGGGACAGGCCATCTCTCTGGAAACACCATATATTTT	CSVTGTGHLSGNTIYF
NA	TRBV28	TRBJ2-7	TRBD1	TGTGCCAGCACCTTACCCCCCGGGACAGGGATTTACGAGCAGTACTTC	CASTLPPGTGIYEQYF
NA	TRBV11-2	TRBJ1-5	NA	TGTGCCAGCAGCACCACGTCGGGAAGGGATCAGCCCCAGCATTTT	CASSTTSGRDQPQHF
NA	TRBV18	TRBJ2-6	NA	TGTGCCAGCTCACCACCAACAGGGACTGGGGCCAACGTCCTGACTTTC	CASSPPTGTGANVLTF
NA	TRBV10-3	TRBJ2-7	NA	TGTGCCATCAGTGGTTCCCGGGACTCTTCCTACGAGCAGTACTTC	CAISGSRDSSYEQYF
NA	TRBV7-8	TRBJ1-5	TRBD1	TGTGCCAGCAGCTTGAGACAGGGGGCTTATAGCAATCAGCCCCAGCATTTT	CASSLRQGAYSNQPQHF
NA	TRBV5-1	TRBJ1-2	TRBD1	TGCGCCAGCAGCTTCGGACAGGGTGATGGCTACACCTTC	CASSFGQGDGYTF
NA	TRBV5-5	TRBJ1-5	TRBD1	TGTGCCAGCAACTCGGGACAGGGACATCAGCCCCAGCATTTT	CASNSGQGHQPQHF
NA	TRBV2	TRBJ1-4	NA	TGTGCCAGCAGTGGAGGGAGAAAACTGTTTTTT	CASSGGRKLFF
NA	TRBV19	TRBJ1-5	NA	TGTGCCAGTAGTATAATGGGGGCGAGCAATCAGCCCCAGCATTTT	CASSIMGASNQPQHF
NA	TRBV7-9	TRBJ2-1	NA	TGTGCCAGCAGCCAGGCAACGTACAATGAGCAGTTCTTC	CASSQATYNEQFF
NA	TRBV6-5	TRBJ2-5	NA	TGTGCCAGTGTAGCAGGGAGGTCCCAGTACTTC	CASVAGRSQYF
NA	TRBV4-2	TRBJ2-1	TRBD2	TGTGCCAGCAGCCAGCTCGGACTAGCGGGATCAAAATCGATGCATGAGCAGTTCTTC	CASSQLGLAGSKSMHEQFF
NA	TRBV27	TRBJ1-1	NA	TGTGCCAGCAGTTTAGGGGGCGCGGAAGCTTTCTTT	CASSLGGAEAFF
NA	TRBV28	TRBJ2-7	TRBD2	TGTGCCAGCAGTTTGGAAGCGGGAGTCTCCTACGAGCAGTACTTC	CASSLEAGVSYEQYF
NA	TRBV9	TRBJ1-4	TRBD1	TGTGCCAGCAGCGAGGGACAGTTTAATGAAAAACTGTTTTTT	CASSEGQFNEKLFF
NA	TRBV5-1	TRBJ2-1	NA	TGCGCCAGCAGCTCGACTGACAGGCTCTACAATGAGCAGTTCTTC	CASSSTDRLYNEQFF
NA	TRBV29-1	TRBJ2-7	TRBD1	TGCAGCGTTGATGGGGCAGGGGGTGAGCAGTACTTC	CSVDGAGGEQYF
NA	TRBV28	TRBJ2-1	TRBD2	TGTGCCAGCAGTTTGCCAGGACTAGCGGGCCTAAATGAGCAGTTCTTC	CASSLPGLAGLNEQFF
NA	TRBV6-5	TRBJ2-2	NA	TGTGCCAGCAGTTACCCACGGGGTGGGAACACCGGGGAGCTGTTTTTT	CASSYPRGGNTGELFF
NA	TRBV13	TRBJ2-1	TRBD2	TGTGCCAGCAGCCCCCGTGCTAGCGGGAGTGTACATGAGCAGTTCTTC	CASSPRASGSVHEQFF